This TCR beta chain was obtained from a study of glioma-infiltrating T cells after dendritic cell vaccination. V gave up 10 bases and J gave up 0 bases; unmatched junction bases: 6. Per the germline V gene, CDR1 is LNHDA and CDR2 is SQIVND (reference sequence). The CDR3 has 15 amino acids. General study points: TCR clonality showed no direct relationship with survival.

Profiling relied on immunoSEQ multiplex PCR, and the TCRdb table lists in-frame clones only, not all of them. The sample consists of under 130,000 clones, about four fifths of them appearing once. A single count supports this clone. No antigen is known for it. The sample was blood, taken before dendritic cell vaccination. The sequence was collected from a human donor with glioblastoma. V usage is TRBV19 and J usage is TRBJ1-1; 12 positions agree with TRBD1. CDR3 sequence (DNA): TGTGCCACAGGAGGGACAGGGGGCCTGAACACTGAAGCTTTCTTT. The encoded protein is CATGGTGGLNTEAFF.